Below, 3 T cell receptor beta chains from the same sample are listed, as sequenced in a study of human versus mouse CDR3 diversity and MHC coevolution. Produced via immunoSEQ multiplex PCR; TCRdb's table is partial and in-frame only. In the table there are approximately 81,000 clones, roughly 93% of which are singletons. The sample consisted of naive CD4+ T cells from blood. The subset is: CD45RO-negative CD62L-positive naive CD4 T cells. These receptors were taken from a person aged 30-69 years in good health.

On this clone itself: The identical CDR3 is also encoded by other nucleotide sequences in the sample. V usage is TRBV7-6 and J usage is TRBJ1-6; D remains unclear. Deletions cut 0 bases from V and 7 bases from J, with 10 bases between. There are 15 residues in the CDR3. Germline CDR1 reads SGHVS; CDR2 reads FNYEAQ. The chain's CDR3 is CASSLAEEINSPLHF. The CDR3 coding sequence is TGTGCCAGCAGCTTAGCGGAGGAGATCAATTCACCCCTCCACTTT.

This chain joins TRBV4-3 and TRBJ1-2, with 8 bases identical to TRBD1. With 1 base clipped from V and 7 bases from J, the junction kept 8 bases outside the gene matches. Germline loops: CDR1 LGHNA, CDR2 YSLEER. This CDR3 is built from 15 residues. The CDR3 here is CASSQGPQGAPGYTF. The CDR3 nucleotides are TGCGCCAGCAGCCAAGGGCCTCAGGGGGCGCCTGGCTACACCTTC.

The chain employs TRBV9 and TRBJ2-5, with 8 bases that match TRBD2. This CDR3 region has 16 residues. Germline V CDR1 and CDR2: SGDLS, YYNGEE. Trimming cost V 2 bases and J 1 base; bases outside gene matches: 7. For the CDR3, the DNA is TGTGCCAGCAGCGTCGAACTAGCGGCGACCCAAGAGACCCAGTACTTC. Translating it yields CASSVELAATQETQYF.